The present T cell receptor beta chain was sequenced within a study of T cell repertoires in ileal Crohn's disease. Regarding the study as a whole: Clonality above 26.8% at surgery always came with endoscopic recurrence. High-frequency clones were more common in sorted CD8 than CD4 cells.

To note about this clone: Its matching antigen is unknown.

TCRdb's table, derived via immunoSEQ multiplex PCR, lists solely in-frame clones and lacks some. The table has about 12,000 clones, around 78% seen once. Eligibility required adulthood, ileal or ileocolonic Crohn's disease and indicated ileocolonic resection. CDR1 MNHNS and CDR2 SASEGT come from the germline V gene. Trimming took 7 bases from V and 0 from J; bases not matched to a gene: 7. The CDR3 sequence is 15 residues long. V is TRBV6-1 and J is TRBJ2-7; 9 bases are a match to TRBD1. The material sequenced was ileal tissue. The clonotype originates from an adult with Crohn's disease. This CDR3 reads CASTNGQGISYEQYF. CDR3 DNA sequence: TGTGCCAGCACCAATGGACAGGGGATCTCCTACGAGCAGTACTTC.